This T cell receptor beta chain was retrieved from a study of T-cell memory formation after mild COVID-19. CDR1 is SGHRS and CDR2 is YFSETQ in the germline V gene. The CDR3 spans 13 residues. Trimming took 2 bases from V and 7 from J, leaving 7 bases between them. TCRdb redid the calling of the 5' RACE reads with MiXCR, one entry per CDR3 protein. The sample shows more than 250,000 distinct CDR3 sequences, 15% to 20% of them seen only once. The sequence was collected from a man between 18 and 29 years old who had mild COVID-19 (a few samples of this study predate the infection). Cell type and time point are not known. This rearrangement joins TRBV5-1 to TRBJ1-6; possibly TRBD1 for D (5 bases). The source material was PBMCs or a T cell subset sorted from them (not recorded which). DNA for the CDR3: TGCGCCAGCAGCTTCTGGGGGAATTCACCCCTCCACTTT. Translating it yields CASSFWGNSPLHF.